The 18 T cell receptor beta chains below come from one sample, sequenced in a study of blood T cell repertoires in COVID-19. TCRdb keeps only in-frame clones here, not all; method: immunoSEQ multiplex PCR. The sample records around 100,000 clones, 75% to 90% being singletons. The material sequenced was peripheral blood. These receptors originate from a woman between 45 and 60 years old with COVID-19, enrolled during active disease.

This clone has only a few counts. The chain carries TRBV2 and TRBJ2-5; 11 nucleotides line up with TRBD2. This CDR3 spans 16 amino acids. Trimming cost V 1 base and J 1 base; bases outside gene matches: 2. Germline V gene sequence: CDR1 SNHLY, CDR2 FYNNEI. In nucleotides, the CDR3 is TGTGCCAGCAGTGAAGGACTAGCGGGGCCCCAAGAGACCCAGTACTTC. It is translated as CASSEGLAGPQETQYF.

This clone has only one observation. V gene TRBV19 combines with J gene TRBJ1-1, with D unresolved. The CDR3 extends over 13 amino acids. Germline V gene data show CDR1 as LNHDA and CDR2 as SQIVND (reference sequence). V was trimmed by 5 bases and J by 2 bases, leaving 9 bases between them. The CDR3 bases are TGTGCCAGTAGTGAGCGAGGCAACACTGAAGCTTTCTTT. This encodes CASSERGNTEAFF. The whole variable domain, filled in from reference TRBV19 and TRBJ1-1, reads DGGITQSPKYLFRKEGQNVTLSCEQNLNHDAMYWYRQDPGQGLRLIYYSQIVNDFQKGDIAEGYSVSREKKESFPLTVTSAQKNPTAFYLCASSERGNTEAFFGQGTRLTVV.

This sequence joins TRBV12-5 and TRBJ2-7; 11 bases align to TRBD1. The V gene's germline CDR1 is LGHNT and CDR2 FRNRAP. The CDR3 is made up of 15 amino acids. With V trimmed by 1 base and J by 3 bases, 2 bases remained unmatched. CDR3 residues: CASGLAGTGGYEQYF. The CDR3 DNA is TGTGCTAGTGGTTTGGCAGGGACAGGGGGCTACGAGCAGTACTTC.

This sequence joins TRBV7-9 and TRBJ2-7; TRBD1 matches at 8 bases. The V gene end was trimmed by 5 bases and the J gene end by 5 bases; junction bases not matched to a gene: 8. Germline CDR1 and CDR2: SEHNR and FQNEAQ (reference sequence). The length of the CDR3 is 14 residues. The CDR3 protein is CASSPDRGNNEQYF. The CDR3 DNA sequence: TGTGCCAGCAGCCCTGACAGGGGAAACAACGAGCAGTACTTC.

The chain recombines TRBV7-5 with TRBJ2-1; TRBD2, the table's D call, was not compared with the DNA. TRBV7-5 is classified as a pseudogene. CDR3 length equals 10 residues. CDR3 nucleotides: TGTGCCAGACTTTACAATGAGCAGTTCTTC. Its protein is CARLYNEQFF.

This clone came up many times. CDR3 coding DNA: TGCGCCAGCCATGACAGGGGAATTGCTGAAGCTTTCTTT. Its translation is CASHDRGIAEAFF. The chain links TRBV5-1 to TRBJ1-1; 8 bases match TRBD1. This CDR3 region has 13 residues. Germline values: CDR1 SGHRS, CDR2 YFSETQ. V shed 7 bases, J shed 6 bases, and the junction held 8 bases outside the gene matches.

CDR3 bases: TGTGCCAGTAGTTGGGGGGAAGCGTACGAGCAGTACTTC. Amino acid sequence: CASSWGEAYEQYF. The chain combines TRBV19 with TRBJ2-7; D perhaps matches TRBD2 (6 bases). The V gene's germline CDR1 is LNHDA and CDR2 SQIVND (reference sequence). CDR3 length: 13 residues. The V end was cut by 5 bases, the J end by 4 bases, with 12 bases between.

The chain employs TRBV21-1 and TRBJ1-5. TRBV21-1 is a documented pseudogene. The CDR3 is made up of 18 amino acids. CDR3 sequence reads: CASSKAGLALLGYQPQHF. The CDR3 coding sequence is TGTGCCAGCAGCAAAGCCGGGTTAGCTCTCCTCGGGTATCAGCCCCAGCATTTT.

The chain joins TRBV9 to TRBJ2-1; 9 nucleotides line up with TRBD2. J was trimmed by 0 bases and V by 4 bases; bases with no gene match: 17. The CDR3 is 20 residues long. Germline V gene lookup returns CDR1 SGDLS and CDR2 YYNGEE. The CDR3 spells CASSSPGGTSFKSSYNEQFF. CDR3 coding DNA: TGTGCCAGCAGCTCCCCGGGGGGGACTAGCTTCAAGAGCTCCTACAATGAGCAGTTCTTC.

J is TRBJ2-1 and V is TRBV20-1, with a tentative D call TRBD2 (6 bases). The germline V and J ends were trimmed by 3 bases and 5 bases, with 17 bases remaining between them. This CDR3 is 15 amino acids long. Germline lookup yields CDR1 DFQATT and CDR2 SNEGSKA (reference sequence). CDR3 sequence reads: CSASLLRGADNEQFF. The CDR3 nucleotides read TGCAGTGCTAGTCTTTTGCGGGGAGCCGACAATGAGCAGTTCTTC.

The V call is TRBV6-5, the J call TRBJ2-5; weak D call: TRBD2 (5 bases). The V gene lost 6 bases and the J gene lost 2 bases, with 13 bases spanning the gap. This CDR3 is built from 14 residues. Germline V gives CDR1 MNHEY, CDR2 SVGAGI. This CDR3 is CASSKLGIQETQYF. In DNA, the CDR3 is TGTGCCAGCAGCAAACTAGGGATTCAAGAGACCCAGTACTTC.

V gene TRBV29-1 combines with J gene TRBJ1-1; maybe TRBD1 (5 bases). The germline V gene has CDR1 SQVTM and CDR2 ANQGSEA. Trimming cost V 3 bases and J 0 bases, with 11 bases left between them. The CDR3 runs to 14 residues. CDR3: CSVERQFMNTEAFF. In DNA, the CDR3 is TGCAGCGTTGAGCGACAGTTCATGAACACTGAAGCTTTCTTT.

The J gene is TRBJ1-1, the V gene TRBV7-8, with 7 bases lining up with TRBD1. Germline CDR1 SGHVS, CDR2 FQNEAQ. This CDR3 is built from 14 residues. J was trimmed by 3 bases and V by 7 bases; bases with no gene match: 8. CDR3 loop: CASMTGKGYTEAFF. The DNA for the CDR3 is TGTGCCAGCATGACAGGGAAGGGCTACACTGAAGCTTTCTTT.

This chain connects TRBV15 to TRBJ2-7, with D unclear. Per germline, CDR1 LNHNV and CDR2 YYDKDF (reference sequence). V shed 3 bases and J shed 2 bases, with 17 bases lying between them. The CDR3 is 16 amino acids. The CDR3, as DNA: TGTGCCACCAGCAGCCTCCCACTCCTAGTAACCTACGAGCAGTACTTC. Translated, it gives CATSSLPLLVTYEQYF.

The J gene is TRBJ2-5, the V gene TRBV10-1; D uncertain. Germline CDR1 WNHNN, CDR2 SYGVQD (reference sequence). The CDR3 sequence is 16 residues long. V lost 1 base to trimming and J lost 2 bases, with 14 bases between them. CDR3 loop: CASSELNDSRQETQYF. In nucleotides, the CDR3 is TGCGCCAGCAGTGAGTTGAACGACTCTCGACAAGAGACCCAGTACTTC.

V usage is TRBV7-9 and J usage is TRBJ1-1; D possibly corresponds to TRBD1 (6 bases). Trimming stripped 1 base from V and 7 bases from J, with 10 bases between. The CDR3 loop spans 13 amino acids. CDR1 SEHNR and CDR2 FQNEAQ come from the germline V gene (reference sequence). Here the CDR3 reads CASSLVADSEAFF. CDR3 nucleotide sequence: TGTGCCAGCAGCTTAGTGGCGGACAGTGAAGCTTTCTTT.

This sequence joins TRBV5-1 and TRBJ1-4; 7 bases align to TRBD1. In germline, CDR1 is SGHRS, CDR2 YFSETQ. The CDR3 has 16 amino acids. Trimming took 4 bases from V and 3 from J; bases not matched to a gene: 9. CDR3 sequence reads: CASSLGDSPANEKLFF. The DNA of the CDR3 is TGCGCCAGCAGCCTAGGGGACAGCCCGGCTAATGAAAAACTGTTTTTT.

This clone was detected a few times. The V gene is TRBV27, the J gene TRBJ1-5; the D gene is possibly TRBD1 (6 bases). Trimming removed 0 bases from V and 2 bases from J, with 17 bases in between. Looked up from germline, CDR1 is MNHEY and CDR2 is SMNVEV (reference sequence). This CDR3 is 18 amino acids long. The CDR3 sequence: CASSLSKTGAGGNQPQHF. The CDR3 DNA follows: TGTGCCAGCAGTTTATCGAAGACCGGGGCAGGGGGCAATCAGCCCCAGCATTTT.